Below, 26 T cell receptor beta chains from the same sample are listed, as sequenced in a study of OX40 agonist ivuxolimab in advanced cancers. Sequencing was performed with immunoSEQ multiplex PCR; in TCRdb, only in-frame clones are kept and a portion is missing. The sample carries some 50,000 clones, approximately 90% recorded once. The source was CD4+ or CD8+ T cells sorted from blood, collected in a trial of the OX40 agonist ivuxolimab. These receptors were taken from an adult with an advanced solid tumor such as melanoma, head and neck, liver or kidney cancer.

This chain connects TRBV7-9 to TRBJ1-1, with D unclear. The CDR3 loop spans 15 amino acids. V was pared by 2 bases and J by 1 base, with 11 bases between. Germline V lookup: CDR1 SEHNR, CDR2 FQNEAQ (reference sequence). The CDR3 DNA is TGTGCCAGCAGCTTAAGATGGGCGGCGAACACTGAAGCTTTCTTT. Residues: CASSLRWAANTEAFF.

This chain joins TRBV6-6 and TRBJ2-7; D may be TRBD1 (5 bases). The germline gives CDR1 MNHNY, CDR2 SVGAGI (reference sequence). The CDR3 contains 16 residues. Deletions cut 0 bases from V and 2 bases from J, with 14 bases between. CDR3 amino acids: CASSYSMGLSAYEQYF. The CDR3 bases are TGTGCCAGCAGTTACTCGATGGGGCTTTCTGCCTACGAGCAGTACTTC.

V gene TRBV6-1 combines with J gene TRBJ1-2; the D is unclear. V was clipped by 2 bases and J by 4 bases, with 14 bases between them. Per the germline V gene, CDR1 is MNHNS and CDR2 is SASEGT. The length of the CDR3 is 15 residues. The CDR3 loop reads CASSERPDGIYGYTF. CDR3 nucleotides: TGTGCCAGCAGTGAAAGACCTGACGGAATCTATGGCTACACCTTC.

The CDR3 spells CASSLDRGLTHGYTF. The DNA for the CDR3 is TGTGCCAGCAGTCTCGACAGGGGCTTAACCCATGGCTACACCTTC. This sequence joins TRBV6-6 and TRBJ1-2; 8 positions match TRBD1. Trimming at V came to 5 bases and at J to 6 bases, leaving 11 bases not matched to a gene. From germline, CDR1 is MNHNY and CDR2 SVGAGI (reference sequence). CDR3 length equals 15 residues.

The chain carries TRBV7-8 and TRBJ1-2; no clear D gene. Germline V gene lookup returns CDR1 SGHVS and CDR2 FQNEAQ. The V and J ends lost 1 base and 2 bases respectively, with 11 bases between them. CDR3 length: 15 amino acids. CDR3 protein: CASSLVLSGNYGYTF. CDR3 DNA sequence: TGTGCCAGCAGCTTAGTATTGTCGGGGAACTATGGCTACACCTTC.

The chain joins TRBV6-6 to TRBJ2-3, with 11 bases that match TRBD1. CDR1 and CDR2 (germline): MNHNY, SVGAGI (reference sequence). The J segment lost 2 bases and the V segment lost 4 bases, leaving 2 bases of the junction unmatched. This CDR3 has 15 amino acids. CDR3 sequence reads: CASSSGQGDTDTQYF. The CDR3 bases are TGTGCCAGCAGTTCGGGACAGGGGGACACAGATACGCAGTATTTT.

The rearrangement links TRBV5-1 to TRBJ1-5; perhaps TRBD1 as D (6 bases). CDR1 is SGHRS and CDR2 is YFSETQ in the germline V gene. CDR3 length: 15 amino acids. V lost 1 base, J lost 3 bases, and 11 bases lay in between. CDR3 in DNA: TGCGCCAGCAGCTTGACGGGGGCGGACAATCAGCCCCAGCATTTT. It yields the protein CASSLTGADNQPQHF.

The chain links TRBV4-1 to TRBJ2-7, with 9 positions matching TRBD2. The CDR3 is made up of 17 amino acids. The V segment lost 1 base and the J segment 2 bases; nucleotides outside the gene matches: 9. Germline assignment: CDR1 MGHRA and CDR2 YSYEKL. As DNA, the CDR3 is TGCGCCAGCAGCCAAGCCCCCCAACTAGCGGGTGCCTACGAGCAGTACTTC. This codes for CASSQAPQLAGAYEQYF.

This chain's CDR3 is CASSLESGGWSNQPQHF. DNA for the CDR3: TGTGCCAGCAGCTTGGAATCCGGCGGCTGGAGCAATCAGCCCCAGCATTTT. This chain connects TRBV5-5 to TRBJ1-5; the D is unclear. The CDR3 is made up of 17 amino acids. CDR1 and CDR2 (germline): SGHKS, YYEKEE (reference sequence). Trimming took 0 bases from V and 1 from J, leaving 14 bases between them.

The gene calls are TRBV9 and TRBJ2-1; D ambiguous. The germline gives CDR1 SGDLS, CDR2 YYNGEE. The CDR3 loop spans 16 amino acids. V shed 0 bases and J shed 0 bases, with 10 bases lying between them. CDR3 region: CASSVVGSSSYNEQFF. The CDR3 DNA follows: TGTGCCAGCAGCGTAGTAGGGTCGAGCTCCTACAATGAGCAGTTCTTC.

V gene TRBV19 combines with J gene TRBJ2-2, with 7 bases aligning to TRBD2. CDR3 length: 17 residues. Germline V lookup: CDR1 LNHDA, CDR2 SQIVND (reference sequence). J lost 0 bases, V lost 4 bases, and 8 bases had no gene match. The CDR3 bases are TGTGCCAGTAGTAGGAACCAGGGAGGGTCGAACACCGGGGAGCTGTTTTTT. The encoded protein is CASSRNQGGSNTGELFF.

V and J are TRBV7-9 and TRBJ2-7, with D perhaps TRBD2 (5 bases). This CDR3 region has 15 residues. CDR1 and CDR2 from the germline V gene are SEHNR and FQNEAQ (reference sequence). V lost 2 bases and J 2 bases, leaving 13 bases between the germline ends. The CDR3 DNA is TGTGCCAGCAGCTTATCAGCGGCAAGGCCCTACGAGCAGTACTTC. Translating it yields CASSLSAARPYEQYF.

This chain joins TRBV11-2 and TRBJ2-7; D is uncertain. The germline V gene has CDR1 SGHAT and CDR2 FQNNGV. The length of the CDR3 is 14 residues. V lost 3 bases and J 2 bases, leaving 11 bases between the germline ends. The CDR3 region is CASSFSVIAYEQYF. The CDR3 nucleotides read TGTGCCAGCAGCTTTTCAGTCATAGCCTACGAGCAGTACTTC.

This clone has just a few counts. Here the CDR3 DNA reads TGTGCCAGCAGTCCGCAGACGGGACACAATTACGAGCAGTACTTC. This encodes CASSPQTGHNYEQYF. V and J are TRBV27 and TRBJ2-7; D may be TRBD1 (6 bases). Germline CDR1 is MNHEY and CDR2 is SMNVEV (reference sequence). The CDR3 sequence is 15 residues long. With 5 bases removed from V and 4 bases from J, the gap between germline ends came to 18 bases.

V is TRBV11-3 and J is TRBJ2-1, with D perhaps assigned TRBD1 or TRBD2 (6 bases each). V was trimmed by 1 base and J by 5 bases, leaving 12 bases between them. The CDR3 has 15 amino acids. Germline CDR1 is SGHNT and CDR2 is YENEEA. CDR3 protein: CASSLGGGNHNEQFF. CDR3 nucleotide sequence: TGTGCCAGCAGCTTAGGAGGGGGGAATCACAATGAGCAGTTCTTC.

The chain combines TRBV6-5 with TRBJ2-7; 10 bases are a match to TRBD1. The junction had 5 bases not matched to a gene; V was cut back by 8 bases and J by 4 bases. This CDR3 has 13 amino acids. From germline, CDR1 is MNHEY and CDR2 SVGAGI. The CDR3 is CASSGTGEYEQYF. In DNA form, the CDR3 reads TGTGCCAGCTCCGGGACAGGGGAATACGAGCAGTACTTC.

The chain carries TRBV28 and TRBJ2-5, with 7 bases aligning to TRBD2. This CDR3 is 15 amino acids long. CDR1 and CDR2 (germline): MDHEN, SYDVKM. The V and J ends lost 3 bases and 1 base, in that order; junction bases with no gene match: 5. In DNA form, the CDR3 reads TGTGCCAGCAGTTTCCCGGGGACTATCCAAGAGACCCAGTACTTC. Translated: CASSFPGTIQETQYF.

This chain joins TRBV9 and TRBJ2-1; D gene unclear. Germline assignment: CDR1 SGDLS and CDR2 YYNGEE. This CDR3 has 13 residues. V lost 0 bases to trimming and J lost 9 bases, with 10 bases between them. The CDR3 sequence is CASSVVVGGEQFF. The CDR3 DNA sequence: TGTGCCAGCAGCGTAGTCGTGGGCGGTGAGCAGTTCTTC.

The chain has TRBV5-6 and TRBJ2-1; maybe TRBD2 (6 bases). V gave up 3 bases and J gave up 7 bases, with 14 bases separating them. Germline assignment: CDR1 SGHDT and CDR2 YYEEEE. The CDR3 loop spans 14 amino acids. The CDR3 bases are TGTGCCAGCAGCTCCTATGGGGGGTTTAATGAGCAGTTCTTC. Amino acid sequence: CASSSYGGFNEQFF.

This rearrangement joins TRBV30 to TRBJ1-4, with D unresolved. Germline CDR1 is GTSNPN and CDR2 is SVGIG (reference sequence). Deletions cut 0 bases from V and 5 bases from J, with 10 bases between. The CDR3 consists of 14 residues. Written as DNA, the CDR3 is TGTGCCTGGAGTGTACAAACAGTGAATGAAAAACTGTTTTTT. Translated: CAWSVQTVNEKLFF.

This rearrangement joins TRBV30 to TRBJ1-1; no definite D call. Per germline, CDR1 GTSNPN and CDR2 SVGIG (reference sequence). The ends were cut back, 2 bases at V and 0 bases at J, with 13 bases in the middle. The length of the CDR3 is 15 residues. CDR3 sequence: CAWSRGITMNTEAFF. The CDR3 DNA is TGTGCCTGGAGTAGAGGGATAACAATGAACACTGAAGCTTTCTTT.

The rearrangement links TRBV13 to TRBJ2-1; 7 bases agree with TRBD2. This CDR3 has 15 amino acids. Per germline, CDR1 PRHDT and CDR2 FYEKMQ (reference sequence). Unmatched junction bases numbered 3, after V lost 1 base and J lost 3 bases. The CDR3 DNA reads as TGTGCCAGCAGCTTAGATCGGGGGGTCTACAATGAGCAGTTCTTC. Translated, it gives CASSLDRGVYNEQFF.

The rearrangement joins TRBV5-1 to TRBJ2-2; perhaps TRBD2 as D (5 bases). Germline V gene sequence: CDR1 SGHRS, CDR2 YFSETQ. The CDR3 length is 14 residues. Trimming removed 7 bases from V and 0 bases from J, with 10 bases in between. CDR3 in DNA: TGCGCCAGCTACCCGGGGACGAACACCGGGGAGCTGTTTTTT. Amino acid sequence: CASYPGTNTGELFF.

The V and J genes are TRBV15 and TRBJ2-7, with D unclear. From germline, CDR1 is LNHNV and CDR2 YYDKDF (reference sequence). There are 15 residues in the CDR3. The V end was cut by 1 base, the J end by 3 bases, with 13 bases between. DNA for the CDR3: TGTGCCACCAGCAGAGCTAGGGCCTTAGACTACGAGCAGTACTTC. Translating gives CATSRARALDYEQYF.

This clone was seen just once. The chain combines TRBV7-9 with TRBJ2-2; D uncertain. Germline values: CDR1 SEHNR, CDR2 FQNEAQ (reference sequence). The ends were cut back, 5 bases at V and 1 base at J, with 5 bases in the middle. CDR3 length equals 13 residues. CDR3 protein: CASSARNTGELFF. Here the CDR3 DNA reads TGTGCCAGCAGCGCCAGGAACACCGGGGAGCTGTTTTTT.

The CDR3 DNA reads as TGTGCCAGCAGCTCCGCAGGGGGCGCGAACACCGGGGAGCTGTTTTTT. This codes for CASSSAGGANTGELFF. The chain joins TRBV5-4 to TRBJ2-2; 8 nucleotides line up with TRBD1. Trimming removed 3 bases from V and 0 bases from J; junction bases left unmatched: 4. The CDR3 covers 16 residues. Looked up from germline, CDR1 is SGHNT and CDR2 is YYREEE (reference sequence).